This TCR beta chain derives from a study of cytomegalovirus exposure and HLA in healthy donors. Overall study context: The Caucasian-associated ancestry cluster contained about 80% of the approximately 430 genotyped donors.

The PCR had 60 Vbeta and 13 Jbeta primers. Assay: immunoSEQ multiplex PCR; the TCRdb copy retains only in-frame clones and omits some. The repertoire has hundreds of thousands of clones, nearly 80% of them found once; the top ten carry 1.5% to 2%. Study results and caveats: In an earlier analysis, about 90% or about 30%: the productive usage of most TCR beta V segments. TCR beta V- and J-gene trimming was later associated with a missense DCLRE1C variant.

The V gene's germline CDR1 is LGHNA and CDR2 YSLEER. Trimming shortened V by 4 bases and J by 0 bases, and 9 bases separated the two germline ends. The CDR3 sequence is 15 residues long. Comments on this clone: Its antigen is not known.

The receptor comes from a male donor in good health and CMV-seronegative. The gene calls are TRBV4-3 and TRBJ1-4, with D unclear. The source material was PBMCs. CDR3 sequence: CASSPANPTNEKLFF. Written as DNA, the CDR3 is TGCGCCAGCAGCCCCGCGAATCCAACTAATGAAAAACTGTTTTTT.